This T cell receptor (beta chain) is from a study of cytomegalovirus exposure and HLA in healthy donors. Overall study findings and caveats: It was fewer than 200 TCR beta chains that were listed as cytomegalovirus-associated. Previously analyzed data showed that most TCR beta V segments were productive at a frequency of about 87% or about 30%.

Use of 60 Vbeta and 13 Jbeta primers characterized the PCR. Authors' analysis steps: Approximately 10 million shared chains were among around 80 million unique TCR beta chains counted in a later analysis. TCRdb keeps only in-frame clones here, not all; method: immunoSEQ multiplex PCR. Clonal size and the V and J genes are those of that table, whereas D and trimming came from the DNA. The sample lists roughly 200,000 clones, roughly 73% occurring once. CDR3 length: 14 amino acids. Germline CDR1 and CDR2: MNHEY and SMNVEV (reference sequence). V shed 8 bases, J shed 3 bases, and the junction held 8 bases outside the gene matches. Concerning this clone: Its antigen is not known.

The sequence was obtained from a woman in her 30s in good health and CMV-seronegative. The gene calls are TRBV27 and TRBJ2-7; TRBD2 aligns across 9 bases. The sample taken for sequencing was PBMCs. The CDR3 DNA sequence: TGTGCCAGCCGTTGGCGGGGGGGAAGCTACGAGCAGTACTTC. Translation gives CASRWRGGSYEQYF.